The next 17 T cell receptor beta chains were all read from a single sample in a study of T cells expressing NK-cell markers. TCRdb reprocessed the 5' RACE reads, with one entry per CDR3 protein and no DNA. This repertoire includes 250,000 to 300,000 distinct CDR3 sequences. Sample: blood T cells: a sorted CD56 or NKG2C T cell subset, CD4+ or CD8+ T cells, or bulk PBMC T cells (not recorded which). These receptors were collected from a man younger than 35 in good health.

The chain is built from TRBV2 and TRBJ1-2. Germline V gives CDR1 SNHLY, CDR2 FYNNEI. The CDR3 is 13 residues long. CDR3 loop: CASSAAVNYGYTF. Combining the CDR3 with reference TRBV2 and TRBJ1-2 gives the whole variable domain EPEVTQTPSHQVTQMGQEVILRCVPISNHLYFYWYRQILGQKVEFLVSFYNNEISEKSEIFDDQFSVERPDGSNFTLKIRSTKLEDSAMYFCASSAAVNYGYTFGSGTRLTVV.

The CDR3 loop is CASSLPSSSEPQHF. The gene calls are TRBV7-9 and TRBJ1-5. Germline CDR1 reads SEHNR; CDR2 reads FQNEAQ (reference sequence). The CDR3 is 14 amino acids.

This sequence joins TRBV13 and TRBJ2-7; TCRdb returns TRBD1, unconfirmable since there is no DNA. CDR1 PRHDT and CDR2 FYEKMQ come from the germline V gene (reference sequence). The CDR3 loop spans 14 amino acids. The CDR3 region is CASSGQGWSYEQYF.

This chain connects TRBV4-2 to TRBJ1-5. Germline loops: CDR1 LGHNA, CDR2 YNFKEQ. This CDR3 contains 15 residues. The CDR3: CASSQVFGENQPQHF.

V usage is TRBV12-3 or TRBV12-4 and J usage is TRBJ2-3; without DNA, the TCRdb call of TRBD1 cannot be checked. This CDR3 comprises 16 residues. This chain's CDR3 is CASSQLPGQFTDTQYF.

The chain carries TRBV5-1 and TRBJ2-1; TCRdb picks TRBD1, but there is no DNA to check that call. The germline gives CDR1 SGHRS, CDR2 YFSETQ. The CDR3 consists of 14 residues. CDR3 residues: CASSLGAGSNEQFF.

The chain couples TRBV5-1 to TRBJ1-1; TCRdb's D call, TRBD1, is unchecked because there is no DNA. This CDR3 region has 14 residues. In germline, CDR1 is SGHRS, CDR2 YFSETQ. The CDR3 loop reads CASSSLGADTEAFF.

V is TRBV7-2 and J is TRBJ2-1; TCRdb's D call, TRBD1, is unchecked because there is no DNA. Germline CDR1 SGHTA, CDR2 FQGNSA. This CDR3 spans 16 amino acids. CDR3 amino acids: CASSLKGTGGYNEQFF. Using reference TRBV7-2 and TRBJ2-1 for the parts outside the CDR3, the full variable domain is GAGVSQSPSNKVTEKGKDVELRCDPISGHTALYWYRQSLGQGLEFLIYFQGNSAPDKSGLPSDRFSAERTGGSVSTLTIQRTQQEDSAVYLCASSLKGTGGYNEQFFGPGTRLTVL.

The chain uses TRBV7-2 and TRBJ2-1; TCRdb's D call, TRBD2, is unchecked because there is no DNA. Germline CDR1 is SGHTA and CDR2 is FQGNSA. This CDR3 comprises 14 residues. The CDR3 region is CASSTLVNVNEQFF.

The genes are TRBV2 and TRBJ2-7. There are 13 residues in the CDR3. Looked up from germline, CDR1 is SNHLY and CDR2 is FYNNEI. The CDR3 sequence is CANRVRAAYEQYF.

The V and J genes are TRBV29-1 and TRBJ2-1. CDR1 SQVTM and CDR2 ANQGSEA come from the germline V gene. CDR3 length: 14 residues. The CDR3 spells CSVEDLQGFGSLFF.

The rearrangement uses TRBV12-3 or TRBV12-4 and TRBJ1-1. The CDR3 has 14 residues. CDR3 region: CASILGDLNTEAFF.

V and J are TRBV3-1 and TRBJ2-1; TCRdb indicates TRBD1, and absent DNA this call remains unverified. Germline V CDR1 and CDR2: LGHDT, YNNKEL (reference sequence). This CDR3 has 16 amino acids. The CDR3 reads CASSQVPGQGQNEQFF.

J is TRBJ2-3 and V is TRBV7-3; TCRdb picks TRBD2, but there is no DNA to check that call. Germline-derived CDR1 and CDR2 are SGHTA and FQGTGA. The CDR3 has 13 amino acids. The CDR3 sequence is CASSRGGRDTQYF.

V is TRBV30 and J is TRBJ2-1. The CDR3 extends over 13 amino acids. CDR1 is GTSNPN, CDR2 SVGIG, per germline (reference sequence). The chain's CDR3 is CAEKCTVLGEQFF. Combining the CDR3 with reference TRBV30 and TRBJ2-1 gives the whole variable domain SQTIHQWPATLVQPVGSPLSLECTVEGTSNPNLYWYRQAAGRGLQLLFYSVGIGQISSEVPQNLSASRPQDRQFILSSKKLLLSDSGFYLCAEKCTVLGEQFFGPGTRLTVL.

The chain is built from TRBV10-2 and TRBJ2-2; TCRdb returns TRBD2, unconfirmable since there is no DNA. This CDR3 is 20 amino acids long. CDR1 WSHSY and CDR2 SAAADI come from the germline V gene. CDR3 residues: CASSLPGLAGGRGGTGELFF.

The rearrangement joins TRBV24-1 to TRBJ2-1; no DNA is available, so the TRBD2 call from TCRdb remains unchecked. Germline CDR1 is KGHDR and CDR2 is SFDVKD. This CDR3 spans 15 amino acids. CDR3 sequence: CATSDPDFFYNEQFF.